The rows below give T cell receptor beta chains drawn from one sample of a study of Ad26.COV2.S vaccination and SARS-CoV-2 variants. Produced via immunoSEQ multiplex PCR; TCRdb's table is partial and in-frame only. Found here are roughly 420,000 clones, 80% to 90% of them singletons; the top ten hold approximately 2.5%. Sequences were derived from peripheral blood, sampled in a trial of Ad26.COV2.S vaccine versus placebo. These receptors all stem from a person between 18 and 60 years old who received the Ad26.COV2.S COVID-19 vaccine or a placebo. Both conserved end residues are part of each CDR3. The D gene is left open where the match is weak. The size field is filled for only some rows; it gives once, few, many or a size class.

size,J,D,V,CDR3,DNA
few,TRBJ1-1,-,TRBV18,CASSRTLGELVAFF,TGTGCCAGCTCACGTACTCTGGGGGAGCTGGTGGCTTTCTTT
once,TRBJ2-7,-,TRBV6-1,CASSEQPGRYEQYF,TGTGCCAGCAGTGAACAGCCAGGGCGGTACGAGCAGTACTTC
-,TRBJ2-3,-,TRBV5-4,CASSLDSTDTQYF,TGTGCCAGCAGCTTGGACAGCACAGATACGCAGTATTTT
-,TRBJ1-3,-,TRBV7-9,CASSLEPRGTGNTIYF,TGTGCCAGCAGCTTAGAGCCCCGAGGGACTGGAAACACCATATATTTT
once,TRBJ2-1,-,TRBV29-1,CSVTLTGRSATVPISYNEQFF,TGCAGCGTTACGCTAACGGGCCGGTCAGCAACAGTGCCGATCTCCTACAATGAGCAGTTCTTC
-,TRBJ2-1,-,TRBV7-3,CASRSRPRDPSYNEQFF,TGTGCCAGCAGATCACGGCCTCGGGACCCCTCCTACAATGAGCAGTTCTTC
-,TRBJ2-3,-,TRBV3-1/TRBV3-2,CASSPVGRTSTDTQYF,TGTGCCAGCAGCCCGGTGGGACGGACATCCACAGATACGCAGTATTTT
-,TRBJ2-1,-,TRBV7-2,CASSLSTYNEQFF,TGTGCCAGCAGCTTATCAACTTACAATGAGCAGTTCTTC
-,TRBJ1-1,-,TRBV18,CASSFSGENTEAFF,TGTGCCAGCTCATTCAGCGGGGAGAACACTGAAGCTTTCTTT
-,TRBJ2-1,TRBD2,TRBV7-2,CASSFTGGLEQFF,TGTGCCAGCAGCTTTACGGGGGGACTTGAGCAGTTCTTC
-,TRBJ1-6,-,TRBV2,CASSGKILGDSPLHF,TGTGCCAGCAGTGGAAAAATCCTGGGCGATTCACCCCTCCACTTT
-,TRBJ2-1,-,TRBV11-3,CASSLDGRTLTFF,TGTGCCAGCAGCTTAGATGGTCGGACCCTGACGTTCTTC
-,TRBJ2-1,-,TRBV2,CASREDHYNEQFF,TGTGCCAGTAGGGAGGATCACTACAATGAGCAGTTCTTC
-,TRBJ2-1,TRBD2,TRBV5-4,CASSLGGSRSYNEQFF,TGTGCCAGCAGCCTTGGCGGGAGCAGGTCCTACAATGAGCAGTTCTTC